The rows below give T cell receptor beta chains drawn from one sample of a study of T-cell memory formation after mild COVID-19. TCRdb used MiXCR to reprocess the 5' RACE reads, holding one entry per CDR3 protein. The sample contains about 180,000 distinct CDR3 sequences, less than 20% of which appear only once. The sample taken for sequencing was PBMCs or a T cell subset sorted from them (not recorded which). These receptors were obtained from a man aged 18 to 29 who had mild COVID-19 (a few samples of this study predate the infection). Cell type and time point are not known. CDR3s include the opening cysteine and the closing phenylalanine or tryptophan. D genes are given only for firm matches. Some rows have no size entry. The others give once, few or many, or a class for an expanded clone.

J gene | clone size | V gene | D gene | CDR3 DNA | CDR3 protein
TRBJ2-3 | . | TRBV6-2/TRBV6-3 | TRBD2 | TGTGCCAGCAGTCCGGGGCAGCGGGGGGGCCCAGATACGCAGTATTTT | CASSPGQRGGPDTQYF
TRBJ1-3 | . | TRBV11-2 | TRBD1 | TGTGCCAGCAGCTTCCCCCCCAGAGGCAGGGGGTCTGGAAACACCATATATTTT | CASSFPPRGRGSGNTIYF
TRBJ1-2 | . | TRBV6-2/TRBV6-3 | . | TGTGCCAGCAGTACAGTTCCCTATGGCTACACCTTC | CASSTVPYGYTF
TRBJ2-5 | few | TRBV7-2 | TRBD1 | TGTGCCAGCAGCTCCCGCCCGGTCACAGGGGGCGCAGAGACCCAGTACTTC | CASSSRPVTGGAETQYF
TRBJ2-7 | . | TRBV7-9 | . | TGTGCCAGCAGCCGCGATATCTACGAGCAGTACTTC | CASSRDIYEQYF
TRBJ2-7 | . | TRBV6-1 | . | TGTGCCAGCAGTCGTGACGGCGACGAGCAGTACTTC | CASSRDGDEQYF
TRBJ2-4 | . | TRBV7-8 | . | TGTGCCAGCAGCACTAAGGAGGGACGCAAAAACATTCAGTACTTC | CASSTKEGRKNIQYF
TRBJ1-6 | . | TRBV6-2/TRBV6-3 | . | TGTGCCAGCAGTACCCCGAGGAATTCACCCCTCCACTTT | CASSTPRNSPLHF
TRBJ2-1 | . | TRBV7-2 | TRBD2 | TGTGCCAGCAAAGCCGGGGGGGCCTACAATGAGCAGTTCTTC | CASKAGGAYNEQFF
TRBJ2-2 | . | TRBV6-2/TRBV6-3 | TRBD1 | TGTGCCAGCAAATACGTCCCCAGGGACAGGAGAAACACCGGGGAGCTGTTTTTT | CASKYVPRDRRNTGELFF
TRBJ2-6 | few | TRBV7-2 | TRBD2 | TGTGCCAGCAGCTCTCTGCGGGGGGCCCCTGGGGCCAACGTCCTGACTTTC | CASSSLRGAPGANVLTF
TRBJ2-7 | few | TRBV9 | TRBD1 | TGTGCCAGCAGCGCCGGGACAGATCATCGCAACGAGCAGTACTTC | CASSAGTDHRNEQYF
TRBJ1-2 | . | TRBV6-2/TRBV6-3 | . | TGTGCCAGCTGCCACAGGGTATCGACCTATGGCTACACCTTC | CASCHRVSTYGYTF
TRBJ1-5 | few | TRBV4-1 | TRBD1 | TGCGCCAGCAGCCAAGGGACAGGGAGGCGCTATAGCAATCAGCCCCAGCATTTT | CASSQGTGRRYSNQPQHF
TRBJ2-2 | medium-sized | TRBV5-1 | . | TGCGCCAGCAGCTTGGCGTCCACCGGGGAGCTGTTTTTT | CASSLASTGELFF
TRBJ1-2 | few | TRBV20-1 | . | TGCAGTGCCGTATCACTTCTAGGAGGGCTGGATGGCTACACCTTC | CSAVSLLGGLDGYTF
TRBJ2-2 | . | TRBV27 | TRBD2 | TGTGCCAGCAGTTTATATCCGCGGACTAGCCTCACCGGGGAGCTGTTTTTT | CASSLYPRTSLTGELFF
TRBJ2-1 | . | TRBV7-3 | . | TGTGCCAGCAGCCTCCAGACTGGAGTACAGAACAATGAGCAGTTCTTC | CASSLQTGVQNNEQFF
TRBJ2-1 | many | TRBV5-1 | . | TGCGCCAGCAGCTCCGACGGGGGGCCCGTCTGGTTCTTC | CASSSDGGPVWFF
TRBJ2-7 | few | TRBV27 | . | TGTGCCAGCAGTCCACAGTTATTCCACGAGCAGTACTTC | CASSPQLFHEQYF
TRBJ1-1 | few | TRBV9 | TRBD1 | TGTGCCAGCAGCGTAGCAGACAGGGGTACTGAAGCTTTCTTT | CASSVADRGTEAFF
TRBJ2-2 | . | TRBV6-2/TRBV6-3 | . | TGTGCCAGCGCTTTGGTGAGCAACACCGGGGAGCTGTTTTTT | CASALVSNTGELFF
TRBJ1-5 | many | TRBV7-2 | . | TGTGCCAGCAGCCCCAGGGGATCCAATCAGCCCCAGCATTTT | CASSPRGSNQPQHF
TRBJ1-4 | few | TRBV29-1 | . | TGCAGCGTTGCGCCAGGACTAAATGAAAAACTGTTTTTT | CSVAPGLNEKLFF
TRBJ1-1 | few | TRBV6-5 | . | TGTGCCAGCAACCCGGGCAGAAACACTGAAGCTTTCTTT | CASNPGRNTEAFF
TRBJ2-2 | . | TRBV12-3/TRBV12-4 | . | TGTGCCAGCAGTTTCGGCGATACCGGGGAGCTGTTTTTT | CASSFGDTGELFF
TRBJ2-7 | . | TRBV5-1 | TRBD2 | TGCGCCAGCAGCTTGGGAGATAGCGGGGGTCCGGACGAGCAGTACTTC | CASSLGDSGGPDEQYF
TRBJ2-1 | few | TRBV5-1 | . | TGCGCCACCCGTCTCGGTTATGTAACGTACAATGAGCAGTTCTTC | CATRLGYVTYNEQFF
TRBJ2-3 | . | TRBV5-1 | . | TGCGCCAGCAGCCCCCTGGGTGGCGAGGGCGTAGGGACGCAGTATTTT | CASSPLGGEGVGTQYF
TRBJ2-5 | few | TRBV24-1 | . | TGTGCCACCAGTGATTTAGGGGAAGAGACCCAGTACTTC | CATSDLGEETQYF
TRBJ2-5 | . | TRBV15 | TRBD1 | TGTGCCACCAGCAGAGGACAGGGCGAGGAGACCCAGTACTTC | CATSRGQGEETQYF
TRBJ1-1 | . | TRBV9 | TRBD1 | TGTGCCAGCAGCCCTCCCGGGACAGTCAACACTGAAGCTTTCTTT | CASSPPGTVNTEAFF
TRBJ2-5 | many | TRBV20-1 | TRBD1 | TGCAGTGCAAGCACCGGGACAGGGGCTTCGGAGACCCAGTACTTC | CSASTGTGASETQYF
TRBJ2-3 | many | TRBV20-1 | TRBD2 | TGCAGTGCTCGGGCCCCTAGGCTAGCGGGGGCGACTCCGCAGTATTTT | CSARAPRLAGATPQYF
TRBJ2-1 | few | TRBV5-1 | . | TGCGCCAGCCGCTCTAGCAATGAGCAGTTCTTC | CASRSSNEQFF
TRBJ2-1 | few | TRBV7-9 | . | TGTGCCAGCAGCGGGCTTGGCGAGAATGAGCAGTTCTTC | CASSGLGENEQFF
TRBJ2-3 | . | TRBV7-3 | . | TGTGCCAGCAGCCAGGGTCCTTCCGCAGATACGCAGTATTTT | CASSQGPSADTQYF
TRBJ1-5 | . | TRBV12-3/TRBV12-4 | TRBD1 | TGTGCCAGCAGTTCGGGGACAGACAATCAGCCCCAGCATTTT | CASSSGTDNQPQHF
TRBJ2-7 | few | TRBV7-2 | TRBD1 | TGTGCCAGCAGCTTAGTGCGAGGGGGACAGTTCTACGAGCAGTACTTC | CASSLVRGGQFYEQYF
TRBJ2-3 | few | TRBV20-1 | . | TGCAGTGCTGAGCGGGCACCGTCGGATACGCAGTATTTT | CSAERAPSDTQYF
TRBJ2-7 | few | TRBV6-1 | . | TGTGCCAGCAGTGATGGTATCTTGTCCGGCACCTACGAGCAGTACTTC | CASSDGILSGTYEQYF
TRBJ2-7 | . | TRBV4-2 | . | TGTGCCAGCAGCCAAGATGCTGAACCGGGCCGATCCTACGAGCAGTACTTC | CASSQDAEPGRSYEQYF
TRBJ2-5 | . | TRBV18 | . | TGTGCCAGCTCACCGGGGGTCCGGGGGGAGACCCAGTACTTC | CASSPGVRGETQYF
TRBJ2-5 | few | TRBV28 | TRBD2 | TGTGCCAGCAGTTTCGGACTAGCGGAGACCCAGTACTTC | CASSFGLAETQYF
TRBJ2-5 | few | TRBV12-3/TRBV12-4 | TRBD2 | TGTGCCAGCAGTTCTACCCCTAGCGGGGTGGAAGAGACCCAGTACTTC | CASSSTPSGVEETQYF
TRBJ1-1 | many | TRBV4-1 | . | TGCGCCAGCAGCCAGTATACAGGGAAGGAAACTGAAGCTTTCTTT | CASSQYTGKETEAFF
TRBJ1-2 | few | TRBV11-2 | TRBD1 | TGTGCCAGCAGCTTCATAACCGGGACAGGGTATCATGGCTACACCTTC | CASSFITGTGYHGYTF
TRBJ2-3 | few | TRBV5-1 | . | TGCGCCAGCAGCTTGCCTACTACAGATACGCAGTATTTT | CASSLPTTDTQYF
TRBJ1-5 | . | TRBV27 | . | TGTGCCAGCAGGGGACAAGCCAATCGGCCCCAGCATTTT | CASRGQANRPQHF